This T cell receptor (beta chain) was observed in a study of low-dose radiotherapy and immunotherapy resistance in tumors. The time point: after trial treatment. The treatment here: LDRT plus nivolumab, ipilimumab, low-dose cyclophosphamide and aspirin (RACIN trial). Germline CDR1 reads DFQATT; CDR2 reads SNEGSKA (reference sequence). J gave up 3 bases and V 3 bases, and 11 bases lay outside the gene matches. This CDR3 has 16 amino acids. cDNA synthesis used a TRAV/TRBV-specific primer set for both chains. For amplifying TCRs, the PCR ran for around 20 cycles with Phusion, which was used together with a constant-region primer and the adapter on the V primers. MiXCR, run by TCRdb on the reads, gives a single entry per CDR3 protein. This table has 85,000 to 95,000 distinct CDR3 sequences, roughly 20% appearing once. There are a few counts of this clonotype.

Sequences were derived from PBMCs, sampled after low-dose radiotherapy plus immunotherapy. The rearrangement links TRBV20-1 to TRBJ2-7; 10 bases are shared with TRBD2. The clonotype comes from a female donor with ovarian cancer. This CDR3 reads CSASPFESSGSYEQYF. As DNA, the CDR3 is TGCAGTGCTAGCCCCTTCGAATCTAGCGGGAGCTACGAGCAGTACTTC.